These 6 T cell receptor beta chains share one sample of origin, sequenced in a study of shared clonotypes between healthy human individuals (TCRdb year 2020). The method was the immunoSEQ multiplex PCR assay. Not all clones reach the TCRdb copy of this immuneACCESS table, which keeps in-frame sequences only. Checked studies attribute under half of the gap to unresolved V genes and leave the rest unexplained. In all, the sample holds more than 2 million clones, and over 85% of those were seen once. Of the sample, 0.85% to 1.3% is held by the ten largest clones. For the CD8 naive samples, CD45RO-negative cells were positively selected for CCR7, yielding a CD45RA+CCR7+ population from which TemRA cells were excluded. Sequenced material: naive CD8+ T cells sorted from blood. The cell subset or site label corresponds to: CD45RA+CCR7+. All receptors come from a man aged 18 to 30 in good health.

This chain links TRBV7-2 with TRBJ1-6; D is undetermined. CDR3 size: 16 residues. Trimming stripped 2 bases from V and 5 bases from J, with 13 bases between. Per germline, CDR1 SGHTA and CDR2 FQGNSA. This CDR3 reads CASSLRSTVNNSPLHF. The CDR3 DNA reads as TGTGCCAGCAGCTTAAGGTCGACGGTCAATAATTCACCCCTCCACTTT.

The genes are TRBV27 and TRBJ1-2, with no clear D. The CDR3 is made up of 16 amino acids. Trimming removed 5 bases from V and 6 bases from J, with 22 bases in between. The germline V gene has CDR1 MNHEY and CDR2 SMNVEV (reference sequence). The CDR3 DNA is TGTGCCAGCAGTCTTCGCAACTCCGCGGCAGTGGATGGCTACACCTTC. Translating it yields CASSLRNSAAVDGYTF.

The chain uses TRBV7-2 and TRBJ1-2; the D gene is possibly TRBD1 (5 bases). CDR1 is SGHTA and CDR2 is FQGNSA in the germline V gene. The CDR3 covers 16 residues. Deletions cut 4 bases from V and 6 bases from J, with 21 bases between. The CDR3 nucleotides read TGTGCCAGCAGCTCAGAGGGGACTCCGGGTGGGCATGGCTACACCTTC. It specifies CASSSEGTPGGHGYTF.

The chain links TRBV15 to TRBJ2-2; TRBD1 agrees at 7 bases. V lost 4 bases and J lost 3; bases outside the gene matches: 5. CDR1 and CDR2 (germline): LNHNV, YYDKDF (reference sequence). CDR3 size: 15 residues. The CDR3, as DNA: TGTGCCACCAGCACGGCGACAGGGTACACCGGGGAGCTGTTTTTT. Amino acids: CATSTATGYTGELFF.

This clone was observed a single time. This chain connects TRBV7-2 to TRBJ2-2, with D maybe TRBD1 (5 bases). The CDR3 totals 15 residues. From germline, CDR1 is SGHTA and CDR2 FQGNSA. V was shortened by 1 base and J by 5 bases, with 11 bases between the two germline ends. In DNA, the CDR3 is TGTGCCAGCAGCTTAGTGGGGCGAGGAACCGGGGAGCTGTTTTTT. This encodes CASSLVGRGTGELFF.

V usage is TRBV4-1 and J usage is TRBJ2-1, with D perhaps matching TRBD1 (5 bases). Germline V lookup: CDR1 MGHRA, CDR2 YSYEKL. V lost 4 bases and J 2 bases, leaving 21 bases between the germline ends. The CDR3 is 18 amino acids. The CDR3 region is CASSLRNSGLGAYNEQFF. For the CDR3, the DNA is TGCGCCAGCAGCCTCAGAAACTCAGGGCTAGGAGCCTACAATGAGCAGTTCTTC.